The clone carrying this T cell receptor beta chain has just one count. The data belong to a study of control samples from healthy donors and cancer patients. The CDR3 is 13 residues long. V lost 1 base and J lost 2, with 5 bases in between. In germline, CDR1 is MDHEN, CDR2 SYDVKM. Profiling relied on immunoSEQ multiplex PCR, and the TCRdb table lists in-frame clones only, not all of them. The sample lists approximately 170,000 clones, approximately 90% occurring once. Sequenced material: blood. The clonotype was recovered from a woman aged 25 to 39 in good health. This rearrangement joins TRBV28 to TRBJ2-5; D unresolved. The CDR3 DNA reads as TGTGCCAGCAGTTTATCTGAACAAGAGACCCAGTACTTC. Translated, it gives CASSLSEQETQYF.